The 13 T cell receptor beta chains presented below share a single source sample, sequenced in a study of cytomegalovirus exposure and HLA in healthy donors (dated by TCRdb to the late 2010s). The library was prepared using the immunoSEQ multiplex PCR assay. A mixture of 60 forward primers for TCR Vbeta segments and 13 reverse primers for TCR Jbeta segments was used in the multiplex PCR. TCRdb carries this immuneACCESS record with in-frame sequences only. Its versions omit some clonotypes, under half of them owing to an unresolved V gene in the studies checked, with the rest unexplained. Here the sample has 150,000 to 180,000 clones; around 68% occur a single time. The ten largest clones take up roughly 2.2% of the sample. The sample taken for sequencing was PBMCs. The origin of the receptors is a man aged 30 to 45 in good health and CMV-seronegative.

This clone came up a few times. The chain employs TRBV6-6 and TRBJ1-1, with D perhaps matching TRBD1 (6 bases). V was shortened by 3 bases and J by 2 bases, with 13 bases between the two germline ends. Germline values: CDR1 MNHNY, CDR2 SVGAGI (reference sequence). The CDR3 spans 15 residues. The DNA of the CDR3 is TGTGCCAGCAGTTATGTGGCGGGGGCAAACACTGAAGCTTTCTTT. It yields the protein CASSYVAGANTEAFF.

V and J are TRBV11-2 and TRBJ2-5; D might be TRBD2 (6 bases). This CDR3 is 15 amino acids long. Germline lookup yields CDR1 SGHAT and CDR2 FQNNGV. The V end was cut by 5 bases, the J end by 1 base, with 14 bases between. Here the CDR3 DNA reads TGTGCCAGCAGCCGGGAGTGGTCAGTCCAAGAGACCCAGTACTTC. Residues: CASSREWSVQETQYF. The full variable domain, completed using reference TRBV11-2 and TRBJ2-5, is EAGVAQSPRYKIIEKRQSVAFWCNPISGHATLYWYQQILGQGPKLLIQFQNNGVVDDSQLPKDRFSAERLKGVDSTLKIQPAKLEDSAVYLCASSREWSVQETQYFGPGTRLLVL.

This chain uses TRBV28 with TRBJ1-6; 7 bases agree with TRBD1. Germline assignment: CDR1 MDHEN and CDR2 SYDVKM. Losses at the gene ends were 5 bases for V and 4 bases for J; bases not matched to a gene: 5. The CDR3 contains 15 residues. CDR3 region: CASSPGTAYNSPLHF. Written as DNA, the CDR3 is TGTGCCAGCAGTCCCGGGACAGCATATAATTCACCCCTCCACTTT.

The V call is TRBV27, the J call TRBJ2-3, with 9 bases matching TRBD2. The length of the CDR3 is 15 residues. Germline V gives CDR1 MNHEY, CDR2 SMNVEV (reference sequence). The V and J ends lost 9 bases and 0 bases, in that order; junction bases with no gene match: 7. The chain's CDR3 is CASRLAGYSTDTQYF. CDR3 in DNA: TGTGCCAGTCGGCTAGCGGGGTACAGCACAGATACGCAGTATTTT.

This clone was seen more than once but under ten times. The chain joins TRBV4-1 to TRBJ2-3, with D possibly being TRBD1 (5 bases). V was cut by 2 bases and J by 4 bases, with 10 bases left in between. Germline V gene lookup returns CDR1 MGHRA and CDR2 YSYEKL. The CDR3 length is 14 residues. The CDR3: CASSQLAGPDTQYF. Written as DNA, the CDR3 is TGCGCCAGCAGCCAATTAGCAGGGCCAGATACGCAGTATTTT.

V is TRBV7-9 and J is TRBJ2-2; D remains unclear. The germline V gene encodes CDR1 SEHNR and CDR2 FQNEAQ (reference sequence). The CDR3 runs to 13 residues. V dropped 5 bases and J dropped 3 bases, with 7 bases sitting between them. This CDR3 reads CASSVDYTGELFF. CDR3 DNA: TGTGCCAGCAGCGTCGACTACACCGGGGAGCTGTTTTTT. The complete variable domain, with remaining parts taken from reference TRBV7-9 and TRBJ2-2, reads DTGVSQNPRHKITKRGQNVTFRCDPISEHNRLYWYRQTLGQGPEFLTYFQNEAQLEKSRLLSDRFSAERPKGSFSTLEIQRTEQGDSAMYLCASSVDYTGELFFGEGSRLTVL.

The chain has TRBV5-4 and TRBJ1-1; TRBD1 aligns across 11 bases. The ends lost 3 bases at V and 3 bases at J; junction bases unmatched: 1. Germline assignment: CDR1 SGHNT and CDR2 YYREEE (reference sequence). The CDR3 runs to 14 residues. The CDR3: CASSWDRGDTEAFF. In DNA, the CDR3 is TGTGCCAGCAGCTGGGACAGGGGGGACACTGAAGCTTTCTTT.

The chain combines TRBV28 with TRBJ2-2; 10 bases are shared with TRBD2. CDR1 is MDHEN and CDR2 is SYDVKM in the germline V gene. Germline trimming cut 5 bases from V and 3 bases from J; bases unmatched to any gene: 15. The length of the CDR3 is 19 residues. The CDR3 DNA sequence: TGTGCCAGCAGTATTACTAGCGGGGAGACCCCCCTTTACACCGGGGAGCTGTTTTTT. It is translated as CASSITSGETPLYTGELFF.

This clone has only one observation. The rearrangement uses TRBV7-6 and TRBJ2-3; 7 nucleotides match TRBD2. The germline V gene encodes CDR1 SGHVS and CDR2 FNYEAQ. This CDR3 spans 14 amino acids. After removal of 3 bases from V and 2 bases from J, the junction contained 2 bases not matched to a gene. The CDR3 sequence: CASSLGGYTDTQYF. CDR3 DNA sequence: TGTGCCAGCAGCTTGGGGGGGTACACAGATACGCAGTATTTT.

The genes are TRBV5-1 and TRBJ2-1, with a weak D call TRBD2 (7 bases). Between the trimmed V and J ends, which lost 0 bases and 5 bases, there was a span of 18 bases. The CDR3 runs 17 residues. The germline gives CDR1 SGHRS, CDR2 YFSETQ. The CDR3 loop reads CASSLDGPGGLDNEQFF. The CDR3 nucleotides read TGCGCCAGCAGCTTGGATGGCCCGGGGGGCCTCGACAATGAGCAGTTCTTC.

This clone was observed a few times. The chain links TRBV5-6 to TRBJ1-5, with a tentative D call TRBD1 (6 bases). Trimming took off 2 bases at V and 0 bases at J, with 9 bases between the two ends. Germline lookup yields CDR1 SGHDT and CDR2 YYEEEE. CDR3 size: 15 residues. The CDR3 DNA reads TGTGCCAGCAGCTTACAGGGCTATAGCAATCAGCCCCAGCATTTT. Encoded protein: CASSLQGYSNQPQHF. Complete variable domain (other parts from reference TRBV5-6 and TRBJ1-5): DAGVTQSPTHLIKTRGQQVTLRCSPKSGHDTVSWYQQALGQGPQFIFQYYEEEERQRGNFPDRFSGHQFPNYSSELNVNALLLGDSALYLCASSLQGYSNQPQHFGDGTRLSIL.

This chain links TRBV4-3 with TRBJ2-3, with D perhaps TRBD1 (6 bases). Trimming stripped 0 bases from V and 6 bases from J, with 16 bases between. This CDR3 comprises 16 residues. Germline V gives CDR1 LGHNA, CDR2 YSLEER. The CDR3 loop is CASSQDRPGTSDTQYF. CDR3 sequence (DNA): TGCGCCAGCAGCCAAGACAGGCCCGGGACATCCGATACGCAGTATTTT.

Here the CDR3 reads CASSDSMGLAGQFF. CDR3 DNA: TGTGCCAGCAGTGACTCGATGGGCCTAGCGGGGCAGTTCTTC. The rearrangement links TRBV6-4 to TRBJ2-1; TRBD2 aligns across 8 bases. There are 14 residues in the CDR3. The V gene end was trimmed by 0 bases and the J gene end by 12 bases; junction bases not matched to a gene: 7. Germline CDR1 MRHNA, CDR2 SNTAGT.